Listed below are T cell receptor beta chains from one sample, sequenced in a study of vaccination and CD4 T cells after COVID-19. These receptors lack a known antigen. TCRdb re-called the PCR reads with MiXCR, one entry per CDR3 protein. The sample lists 20,000 to 30,000 distinct CDR3 sequences, 35% to 55% seen once, with just over 7% in the top ten. Sequenced: CD4+ T cells from blood, cultured in vitro. All receptors derive from a human donor who had recovered from COVID-19. The CDR3 runs from the conserved cysteine through the conserved F or W. Some rows have no size entry. The others give once, few or many, or a class for an expanded clone.

V	J	size	CDR3
TRBV20-1	TRBJ1-3	few	CSARDPQGEGNTIYF
TRBV30	TRBJ1-6	NA	CAWSVHQGAGNSPLHF
TRBV6-1	TRBJ2-7	few	CASRKSGSSSYEQYF
TRBV21-1	TRBJ2-1	NA	CASSKGPGGDNSYNEQFF
TRBV6-1	TRBJ1-1	few	CASSPLEGTTPEAFF
TRBV5-1	TRBJ2-7	NA	CASSLVGTGAAEQYF
TRBV29-1	TRBJ1-2	NA	CSVGGTVGGYTF
TRBV24-1	TRBJ2-7	few	CATSDFGGVQYF
TRBV20-1	TRBJ1-1	NA	CSAAYNSEPFF
TRBV5-4	TRBJ2-7	NA	CASSPGQDASYEQYF
TRBV4-2	TRBJ2-3	NA	CASSQSGDTQYF
TRBV28	TRBJ1-1	NA	CASSLLGGTEAFF
TRBV10-3	TRBJ2-1	few	CAISDSSPGNEQFF
TRBV6-2/TRBV6-3	TRBJ2-1	NA	CASRRTGGSYNEQFF
TRBV24-1	TRBJ2-2	NA	CATSDLSWSGNTGELFF
TRBV20-1	TRBJ1-2	NA	CSARRRGWNYGYTF
TRBV20-1	TRBJ2-1	once	CSARDSGTGANEQFF
TRBV20-1	TRBJ1-5	NA	CSARERELSNQPQHF
TRBV10-1	TRBJ2-2	few	CASSESSGTVTGELFF
TRBV7-2	TRBJ1-2	few	CASSLDLGNYGYTF
TRBV20-1	TRBJ2-2	NA	CSARPGTGGTGELFF
TRBV7-9	TRBJ2-3	NA	CASSLSGGTDTQYF
TRBV15	TRBJ2-3	NA	CATSPGGLADTQYF
TRBV27	TRBJ2-5	few	CASSPRPRGETQYF
TRBV20-1	TRBJ1-1	NA	CSGKRQGNTEAFF
TRBV20-1	TRBJ2-4	NA	CSAINRGRAKNIQYF
TRBV6-2/TRBV6-3	TRBJ1-5	few	CASSYSSGTGSGQPQHF
TRBV19	TRBJ2-7	NA	CASSIGLAGGPHEQYF
TRBV10-1	TRBJ2-1	NA	CASSQSRGAPYNEQFF
TRBV7-9	TRBJ2-2	NA	CASSLTVAGLRAGELFF
TRBV27	TRBJ1-5	NA	CASSRTGNQPQHF
TRBV20-1	TRBJ2-5	few	CSATGLYQETQYF